Following are 27 T cell receptor beta chains from one sample sequenced in a study of response to subunit inactivated influenza vaccine. One entry per CDR3 protein results from TCRdb running MiXCR on the RT-PCR reads. The repertoire holds approximately 520,000 distinct CDR3 sequences, roughly 27% seen once, with under 2.5% in the top ten. The sequenced sample was CD4+ T cells sorted from PBMCs, obtained about 5 days after vaccination. Receptors were obtained from a middle-aged man who received an inactivated influenza vaccine.

This clonotype was seen ten or more times. CDR3 sequence reads: CASSLLGVSGSYNEQFF. CDR3 nucleotide sequence: TGTGCCAGCAGCTTGCTCGGGGTTTCTGGCTCCTACAATGAGCAGTTCTTC. The rearrangement uses TRBV5-6 and TRBJ2-1; a possible D gene is TRBD2 (5 bases). V lost 1 base and J lost 0, with 14 bases in between. The CDR3 is 17 residues long. CDR1 SGHDT and CDR2 YYEEEE come from the germline V gene. Complete variable domain (other parts from reference TRBV5-6 and TRBJ2-1): DAGVTQSPTHLIKTRGQQVTLRCSPKSGHDTVSWYQQALGQGPQFIFQYYEEEERQRGNFPDRFSGHQFPNYSSELNVNALLLGDSALYLCASSLLGVSGSYNEQFFGPGTRLTVL.

The rearrangement uses TRBV12-3 or TRBV12-4 and TRBJ2-1; perhaps D is TRBD1 or TRBD2 (5 bases each). V was shortened by 5 bases and J by 13 bases, with 18 bases between the two germline ends. The CDR3 covers 13 residues. CDR3 sequence (DNA): TGTGCCAGCAGTAATAGGCAGGGACGAATCCAGTTCTTC. Translation gives CASSNRQGRIQFF.

V and J are TRBV20-1 and TRBJ2-7, with D possibly being TRBD1 (5 bases). Germline values: CDR1 DFQATT, CDR2 SNEGSKA (reference sequence). Trimming stripped 6 bases from V and 6 bases from J, with 15 bases between. The CDR3 sequence is 12 residues long. The CDR3 DNA sequence: TGCAGTGCGGACAAGGACGTCTCCGAGCAGTACTTC. Translated: CSADKDVSEQYF.

This chain connects TRBV12-5 to TRBJ1-5; TRBD1 might be the D (6 bases). The ends were cut back, 6 bases at V and 10 bases at J, with 19 bases in the middle. The CDR3 consists of 14 residues. Germline V gives CDR1 LGHNT, CDR2 FRNRAP. The CDR3 DNA sequence: TGTGCTAGTGGCAACCGAATCCGGGACAAACCCCAGCATTTT. Its translation: CASGNRIRDKPQHF.

CDR3 region: CASGREHSYEQYF. The CDR3 region has the DNA TGCGCCAGCGGCCGGGAACATTCCTACGAGCAGTACTTC. The chain has TRBV5-1 and TRBJ2-7; TRBD2 might be the D (5 bases). Trimming cost V 7 bases and J 1 base, with 12 bases left between them. CDR3 length equals 13 residues. Germline CDR1 SGHRS, CDR2 YFSETQ.

The chain has TRBV7-2 and TRBJ2-1, with D tentatively TRBD1 (5 bases). Germline CDR1 reads SGHTA; CDR2 reads FQGNSA. V dropped 7 bases and J dropped 1 base, with 8 bases sitting between them. The CDR3 runs 13 residues. The chain's CDR3 is CASNPGSYNEQFF. The CDR3 DNA reads TGTGCCAGCAATCCAGGGTCCTACAATGAGCAGTTCTTC.

This clonotype occurred a few times. The chain joins TRBV20-1 to TRBJ2-1; D is unclear. V lost 1 base and J lost 4, with 11 bases in between. The CDR3 totals 14 residues. Germline CDR1 reads DFQATT; CDR2 reads SNEGSKA (reference sequence). The CDR3 loop reads CSARARKGYNEQFF. The CDR3 region has the DNA TGCAGTGCTAGAGCCAGGAAAGGGTACAATGAGCAGTTCTTC.

The chain carries TRBV20-1 and TRBJ1-2, with D possibly being TRBD1 (6 bases). V was clipped by 3 bases and J by 8 bases, with 16 bases between them. The CDR3 has 13 residues. CDR1 is DFQATT and CDR2 is SNEGSKA in the germline V gene (reference sequence). CDR3 in amino acids: CSARGGALGGYTF. CDR3 coding DNA: TGCAGTGCTAGGGGGGGGGCGCTTGGCGGCTACACCTTC.

This clonotype was recorded a few times. The J gene is TRBJ2-7, the V gene TRBV12-3 or TRBV12-4; no definite D call. This CDR3 is built from 13 residues. V was pared by 3 bases and J by 2 bases, with 8 bases between. The CDR3 spells CASSFYGPYEQYF. The CDR3 DNA is TGTGCCAGCAGTTTTTACGGACCCTACGAGCAGTACTTC.

The J gene is TRBJ1-5, the V gene TRBV30; D unresolved. CDR1 is GTSNPN, CDR2 SVGIG, per germline (reference sequence). This CDR3 comprises 12 residues. Deletions cut 2 bases from V and 7 bases from J, with 9 bases between. The CDR3 coding sequence is TGTGCCTGGAGTAGTACCTGGCAGCCCCAGCATTTT. Residues: CAWSSTWQPQHF.

The CDR3 sequence is CASTLSFFGTDTQYF. The CDR3 DNA sequence: TGTGCCAGCACCCTGAGTTTTTTCGGCACAGATACGCAGTATTTT. The chain is built from TRBV12-3 or TRBV12-4 and TRBJ2-3; D is unclear. With 7 bases removed from V and 1 base from J, the gap between germline ends came to 15 bases. The CDR3 contains 15 residues.

This clonotype appeared once. The rearrangement uses TRBV11-2 and TRBJ2-5; tentatively, D is TRBD1 (6 bases). Germline V gene lookup returns CDR1 SGHAT and CDR2 FQNNGV. V was cut by 10 bases and J by 3 bases, with 21 bases left in between. This CDR3 is built from 15 residues. CDR3 DNA: TGTGCCACTCAGGGGCAGGCTTCGGGTGAAGAGACCCAGTACTTC. Amino acid sequence: CATQGQASGEETQYF.

The chain combines TRBV12-3 or TRBV12-4 with TRBJ2-1, with a tentative D call TRBD2 (6 bases). The ends were cut back, 2 bases at V and 5 bases at J, with 10 bases in the middle. The CDR3 contains 14 residues. The CDR3 DNA reads TGTGCCAGCAGTTTAAGGCGGGGTAACAATGAGCAGTTCTTC. Its translation: CASSLRRGNNEQFF.

The rearrangement links TRBV5-1 to TRBJ2-4; D is unresolved. Germline lookup yields CDR1 SGHRS and CDR2 YFSETQ. The germline V and J ends were trimmed by 2 bases and 1 base, with 10 bases remaining between them. The CDR3 covers 15 residues. CDR3 loop: CASSLVGSAKNIQYF. The CDR3 nucleotides are TGCGCCAGCAGCTTAGTGGGATCGGCCAAAAACATTCAGTACTTC.

This chain connects TRBV6-2 or TRBV6-3 to TRBJ2-2, with 8 bases lining up with TRBD2. V shed 6 bases, J shed 2 bases, and the junction held 11 bases outside the gene matches. CDR1 is MNHEY, CDR2 SVGEGT, per germline. The CDR3 loop spans 17 amino acids. The CDR3 region is CASRTRTSYSNTGELFF. The DNA for the CDR3 is TGTGCCAGCAGAACACGGACTAGCTATAGTAACACCGGGGAGCTGTTTTTT.

This clonotype has more than one count but fewer than ten. V is TRBV5-1 and J is TRBJ2-7; D may be TRBD1 or TRBD2 (5 bases each). CDR3 length equals 13 residues. The V gene's germline CDR1 is SGHRS and CDR2 YFSETQ. Trimming left V 7 bases short and J 6 bases short, with 17 bases between. CDR3 sequence (DNA): TGCGCCAGCCAGGGACCTAGCTTCGGCGAGCAGTACTTC. Translated: CASQGPSFGEQYF.

This chain connects TRBV6-5 to TRBJ2-7; D is possibly TRBD1 or TRBD2 (6 bases each). Germline V gene lookup returns CDR1 MNHEY and CDR2 SVGAGI. Between the trimmed V and J ends, which lost 4 bases and 6 bases, there was a span of 10 bases. The CDR3 covers 12 residues. CDR3 region: CASSLQGLEQYF. CDR3 sequence (DNA): TGTGCCAGCAGTTTACAGGGACTCGAGCAGTACTTC.

The CDR3 bases are TGTGCCAGCAGTTTCAACCCCTCTGGGGCCAACGTCCTGACTTTC. Translating it yields CASSFNPSGANVLTF. The gene calls are TRBV12-3 or TRBV12-4 and TRBJ2-6; D unresolved. This CDR3 comprises 15 residues. The germline V and J ends were trimmed by 3 bases and 0 bases, with 6 bases remaining between them.

V usage is TRBV6-1 and J usage is TRBJ1-2; 10 bases align to TRBD1. Germline trimming cut 6 bases from V and 7 bases from J; bases unmatched to any gene: 8. This CDR3 spans 14 amino acids. In germline, CDR1 is MNHNS, CDR2 SASEGT. CDR3 bases: TGTGCCAGCAGGCCCGGGACAGGGGAAGTTGGCTACACCTTC. It specifies CASRPGTGEVGYTF.

The sample holds a few counts of this clonotype. V usage is TRBV6-2 or TRBV6-3 and J usage is TRBJ2-1, with 9 bases matching TRBD2. V shed 0 bases and J 9 bases; nucleotides not matched to a gene: 6. Germline V CDR1 and CDR2: MNHEY, SVGEGT. This CDR3 has 15 residues. CDR3 sequence (DNA): TGTGCCAGCAGTTACTCTGGGCGGGGGGGCTCTGAGCAGTTCTTC. Its protein is CASSYSGRGGSEQFF.

This clonotype was detected only a few times. This chain uses TRBV25-1 with TRBJ2-5, with D possibly matching TRBD2 (6 bases). The germline gives CDR1 MGHDK, CDR2 SYGVNS. The CDR3 runs 13 residues. Deletions cut 4 bases from V and 5 bases from J, with 11 bases between. The CDR3 DNA follows: TGTGCCAGCAGTGGGCTAGGAGGGGAGACCCAGTACTTC. Its protein product is CASSGLGGETQYF.

This rearrangement joins TRBV4-3 to TRBJ2-2; 9 nucleotides match TRBD2. The CDR3 has 17 amino acids. Germline V lookup: CDR1 LGHNA, CDR2 YSLEER. Unmatched junction bases numbered 8, after V lost 4 bases and J lost 2 bases. The CDR3 DNA reads TGCGCCAGCAGCCGATCACCTAGCGGGGTTAACACCGGGGAGCTGTTTTTT. Translating it yields CASSRSPSGVNTGELFF.

This clonotype was detected a few times. The chain joins TRBV11-3 to TRBJ2-2; 8 positions agree with TRBD1. The J segment lost 3 bases and the V segment lost 5 bases, leaving 5 bases of the junction unmatched. The CDR3 has 15 residues. Germline lookup yields CDR1 SGHNT and CDR2 YENEEA. The CDR3 loop is CASSPDREDTGELFF. The CDR3 DNA sequence: TGTGCCAGCAGCCCGGACAGGGAGGACACCGGGGAGCTGTTTTTT.

This clonotype appeared many times. The CDR3 spells CASSYSGSYEQYF. The CDR3 DNA reads TGTGCCAGCAGTTACTCCGGCTCCTACGAGCAGTACTTC. The chain links TRBV6-5 to TRBJ2-7; D gene unclear. Per germline, CDR1 MNHEY and CDR2 SVGAGI. The CDR3 is made up of 13 amino acids. Trimming removed 0 bases at V and 0 bases at J, with 3 bases between.

This chain joins TRBV10-3 and TRBJ2-7; D remains ambiguous. V was shortened by 8 bases and J by 4 bases, with 9 bases between the two germline ends. Germline CDR1 and CDR2: ENHRY and SYGVKD. This CDR3 is 11 amino acids long. DNA for the CDR3: TGTGCCATCGGTGTTCTGTACGAGCAGTACTTC. Translation: CAIGVLYEQYF.

This rearrangement joins TRBV12-3 or TRBV12-4 to TRBJ2-7; 10 bases line up with TRBD1. V was clipped by 6 bases and J by 5 bases; unmatched bases: 10. This CDR3 region has 15 residues. The CDR3 loop is CASREAGTGVHEQYF. CDR3 sequence (DNA): TGTGCCAGCAGGGAAGCCGGGACAGGGGTACACGAGCAGTACTTC.

This clonotype appeared a few times. The rearrangement uses TRBV7-2 and TRBJ2-3, with D perhaps TRBD1 (5 bases). The germline V gene encodes CDR1 SGHTA and CDR2 FQGNSA. The CDR3 extends over 11 amino acids. Trimming pared 8 bases from V and 6 bases from J, leaving 9 bases between. As DNA, the CDR3 is TGTGCCAGCGGACACAGCGATACGCAGTATTTT. Translation gives CASGHSDTQYF.